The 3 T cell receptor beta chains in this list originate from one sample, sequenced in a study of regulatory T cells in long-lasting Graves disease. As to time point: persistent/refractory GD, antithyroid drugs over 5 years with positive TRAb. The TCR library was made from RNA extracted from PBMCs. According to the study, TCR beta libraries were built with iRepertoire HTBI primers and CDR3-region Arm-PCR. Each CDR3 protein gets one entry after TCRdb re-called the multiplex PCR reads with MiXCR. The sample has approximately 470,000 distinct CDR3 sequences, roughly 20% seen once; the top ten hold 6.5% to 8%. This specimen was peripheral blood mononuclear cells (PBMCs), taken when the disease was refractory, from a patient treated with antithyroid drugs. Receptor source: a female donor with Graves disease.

Written as DNA, the CDR3 is TGCAGTGCTAGCGACGACACTTATAATTCACCCCTCCACTTT. Translated: CSASDDTYNSPLHF. This rearrangement joins TRBV20-1 to TRBJ1-6; D remains unclear. Trimming shortened V by 3 bases and J by 4 bases, and 10 bases separated the two germline ends. This CDR3 spans 14 amino acids. Germline CDR1 and CDR2: DFQATT and SNEGSKA (reference sequence).

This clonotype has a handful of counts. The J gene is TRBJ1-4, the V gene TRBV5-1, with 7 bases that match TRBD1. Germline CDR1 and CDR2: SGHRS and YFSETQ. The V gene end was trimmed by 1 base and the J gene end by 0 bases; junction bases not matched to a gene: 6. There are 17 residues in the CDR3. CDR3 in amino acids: CASSLKGQITTNEKLFF. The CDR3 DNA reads TGCGCCAGCAGCTTGAAGGGACAGATTACAACTAATGAAAAACTGTTTTTT.

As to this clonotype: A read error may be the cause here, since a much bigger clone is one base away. CDR3 amino acids: CASSYRTGDGCTF. The CDR3 DNA follows: TGTGCCAGCAGCTATCGAACGGGAGATGGCTGCACCTTC. The chain couples TRBV12-3 or TRBV12-4 to TRBJ1-2, with D unresolved. The CDR3 is made up of 13 amino acids.